This T cell receptor (beta chain) was identified during a study of T-cell reconstitution after alpha-beta-depleted transplantation in children. This clonotype was picked up many times. The CDR3 loop spans 14 amino acids. V dropped 4 bases and J dropped 7 bases, with 18 bases sitting between them. The germline V gene has CDR1 SGHRS and CDR2 YFSETQ. Using unique molecular identifiers, the investigators prepared the TCRbeta library. TCRdb reprocessed the PCR reads via MiXCR and lists one record per CDR3 protein. Counted here are some 550,000 distinct CDR3 sequences, roughly 23% occurring once; the ten biggest clones make up roughly 14%.

The V gene is TRBV5-1, the J gene TRBJ2-7; tentative D call: TRBD2 (7 bases). This clonotype originated in a boy under two years old who had a stem cell transplant for acute myeloid leukemia, so the T cells may come from the graft donor. The sample was PBMCs, mostly from graft donor cells, taken 360 days after TCRalphabeta/CD19-depleted stem cell transplant. CDR3 in DNA: TGCGCCAGCAGCCCGAGTGGGGGGGCACGAGAGCAGTACGTC. Its translation is CASSPSGGAREQYV.